This is a list of T cell receptor beta chains from one sample in a study of T-cell reconstitution after alpha-beta-depleted transplantation in children. TCRdb analysed the PCR reads with MiXCR anew, one entry per CDR3 protein. Here the sample spans some 640,000 distinct CDR3 sequences, 15% to 20% being singletons. Sequencing was performed on PBMCs from the stem cell graft donor, taken from the stem cell graft. All receptors derive from a human donor who donated a stem cell graft to a child with acute myeloid leukemia. The CDR3 runs from the conserved cysteine through the conserved F or W.

j_call: TRBJ2-1
v_call: TRBV12-3/TRBV12-4
cdr3_aa: CASRQQGALTQQFF

j_call: TRBJ2-1
v_call: TRBV4-3
cdr3_aa: CASSRAGGYNEQFF

j_call: TRBJ2-2
v_call: TRBV20-1
cdr3_aa: CSAEKGTENTGELFF

j_call: TRBJ1-1
v_call: TRBV4-1
cdr3_aa: CASSPRGPRGPEAFF

j_call: TRBJ2-5
v_call: TRBV6-5
cdr3_aa: CASSYAGGWKETQYF

j_call: TRBJ2-1
v_call: TRBV20-1
cdr3_aa: CSASLEHEQFF

j_call: TRBJ2-3
v_call: TRBV4-1
cdr3_aa: CASSQGAVTDTQYF

j_call: TRBJ2-2
v_call: TRBV5-1
cdr3_aa: CASSPGGTNTGELFF

j_call: TRBJ2-1
v_call: TRBV29-1
cdr3_aa: CSVTSGGYNEQFF

j_call: TRBJ1-5
v_call: TRBV20-1
cdr3_aa: CSATQGAQDQPQHF

j_call: TRBJ2-7
v_call: TRBV20-1
cdr3_aa: CSARAHTSSYEQYF

j_call: TRBJ2-5
v_call: TRBV7-9
cdr3_aa: CASTGLGREQETQYF

j_call: TRBJ1-1
v_call: TRBV12-3/TRBV12-4
cdr3_aa: CASSFKGGNTEAFF

j_call: TRBJ2-1
v_call: TRBV21-1
cdr3_aa: CASSSRTSGVSYNEQFF

j_call: TRBJ2-2
v_call: TRBV5-1
cdr3_aa: CAVRTGQESGELFF

j_call: TRBJ1-5
v_call: TRBV7-4
cdr3_aa: CASSFYAPRELSNQPQHF

j_call: TRBJ2-1
v_call: TRBV5-6
cdr3_aa: CASSLGLGDYNEQFF

j_call: TRBJ2-6
v_call: TRBV7-2
cdr3_aa: CASSLAPASGANVLTF

j_call: TRBJ2-5
v_call: TRBV7-2
cdr3_aa: CASSPPAGRETQYF

j_call: TRBJ2-1
v_call: TRBV6-5
cdr3_aa: CASRGGSSYNEQFF

j_call: TRBJ1-6
v_call: TRBV20-1
cdr3_aa: CSARVHTGTGHNSPLHF

j_call: TRBJ2-3
v_call: TRBV29-1
cdr3_aa: CSVWGGTTDTQYF